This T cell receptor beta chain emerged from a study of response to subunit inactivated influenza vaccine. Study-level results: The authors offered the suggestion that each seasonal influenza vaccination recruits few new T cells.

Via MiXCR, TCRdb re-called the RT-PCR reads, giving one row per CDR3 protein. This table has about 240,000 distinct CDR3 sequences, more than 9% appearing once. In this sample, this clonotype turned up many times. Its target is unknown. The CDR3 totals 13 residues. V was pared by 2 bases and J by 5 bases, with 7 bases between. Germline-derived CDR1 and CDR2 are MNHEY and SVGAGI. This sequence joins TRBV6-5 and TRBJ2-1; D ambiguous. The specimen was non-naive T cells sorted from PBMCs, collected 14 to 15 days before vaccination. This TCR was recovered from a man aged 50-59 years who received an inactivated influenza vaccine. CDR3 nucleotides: TGTGCCAGCAGTTACCTCGGGCACAATGAGCAGTTCTTC. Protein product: CASSYLGHNEQFF.